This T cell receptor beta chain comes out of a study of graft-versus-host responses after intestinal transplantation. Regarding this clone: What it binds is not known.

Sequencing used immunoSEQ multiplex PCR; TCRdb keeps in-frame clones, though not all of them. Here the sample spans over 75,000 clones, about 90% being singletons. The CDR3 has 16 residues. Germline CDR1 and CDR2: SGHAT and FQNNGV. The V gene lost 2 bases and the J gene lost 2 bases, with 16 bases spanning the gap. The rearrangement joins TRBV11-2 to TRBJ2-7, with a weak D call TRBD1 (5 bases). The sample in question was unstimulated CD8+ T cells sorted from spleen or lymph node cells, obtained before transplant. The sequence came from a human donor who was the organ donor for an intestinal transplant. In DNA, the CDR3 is TGTGCCAGCAGCTTATCTAATTTGGACATGACCTACGAGCAGTACTTC. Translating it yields CASSLSNLDMTYEQYF.